Here is one T cell receptor (beta chain) with its context. The antigen is not known. Genes here carry mouse names. The DNA ends 4 residues before the CDR3 does, and the rest of the CDR3 is filled in from the germline J gene. Germline values: CDR1 LGHNA, CDR2 YNLKQL (reference sequence). CDR3 size: 15 residues. V dropped 4 bases and J dropped 2; count of bases not matched to a gene: 6. Separation of pooled cutaneous lymph node cells was by sorting with CD4, CD8alpha, NKG2D, NKG2ACE and other markers. Once RNA had been extracted, it was reverse transcribed into cDNA to act as the sequencing template. Produced via immunoSEQ multiplex PCR; TCRdb's table is partial and in-frame only. The sample shows under 350,000 clones, no singletons; the ten largest hold more than 1%. These data belong to a study of CD8+ T cells in alopecia areata. Study-level background: Female C3H/HeJ mice aged about 7-10 weeks received skin from spontaneously alopecic C3H/HeJ graft donors aged roughly 6-12 months. Overall study results and limits: Patients showed less clear TCR sequence sharing than mice, possibly partly because of HLA diversity. Clonality was higher in lesional than normal scalp, especially in alopecia totalis/universalis.

The chain combines TRBV5 with TRBJ2-5; 7 bases are shared with TRBD2. Sequencing input: CD4+ T cells sorted from a lymph node. The source is a C3H/HeJ mouse with alopecia areata. Mouse strain MHC haplotype: H2-k. The CDR3 sequence is CASSPAGGVQDTQYF. CDR3 DNA, as far as it was read: TGTGCCAGCAGCCCCGCGGGGGGGGTCCAAGAC.